Listed below are T cell receptor beta chains from one sample, sequenced in a study of a mutant IDH1 vaccine in newly diagnosed glioma. These receptors' antigens are unknown. The assay was immunoSEQ multiplex PCR, and TCRdb's table has in-frame clones only and misses some. The profile shows under 50,000 clones, around 90% of them singletons. This specimen was PBMCs, taken from a glioma patient whose treatment included an IDH1 peptide vaccine. The receptors stem from a woman in her thirties or forties with glioma. Both conserved end residues are part of each CDR3. Fields, in order: D gene, J gene, V gene, clone size, CDR3 DNA, CDR3 protein. A D gene is named only where the DNA matches it firmly. Some rows mark clone size as missing; the rest say once, few, many or name a class of expanded clone.

D gene: -; J gene: TRBJ1-2; V gene: TRBV29-1; clone size: -; CDR3 DNA: TGCAGCGTTAGCCTGGGGAATGGCTACACCTTC; CDR3 protein: CSVSLGNGYTF
D gene: -; J gene: TRBJ2-2; V gene: TRBV7-9; clone size: -; CDR3 DNA: TGTGCCAGCAGCTTAGGTCAGCACAACACCGGGGAGCTGTTTTTT; CDR3 protein: CASSLGQHNTGELFF
D gene: TRBD1; J gene: TRBJ1-1; V gene: TRBV5-1; clone size: -; CDR3 DNA: TGCGCCAGCAGTTACGGGGGAGGACAGGGGAACACTGAAGCTTTCTTT; CDR3 protein: CASSYGGGQGNTEAFF
D gene: TRBD2; J gene: TRBJ2-7; V gene: TRBV5-6; clone size: -; CDR3 DNA: TGTGCCAGCAGCTTGGAGGTGTGGCGGGGGGACTCCTACGAGCAGTACTTC; CDR3 protein: CASSLEVWRGDSYEQYF
D gene: -; J gene: TRBJ1-4; V gene: TRBV7-9; clone size: few; CDR3 DNA: TGTGCCAGCCGGTTGGAAGGGGCGCCGATTGAAAAACTGTTTTTT; CDR3 protein: CASRLEGAPIEKLFF
D gene: -; J gene: TRBJ1-3; V gene: TRBV15; clone size: -; CDR3 DNA: TGTGCCACCAGCAGAGATCCCCTGAGCTCTGGAAACACCATATATTTT; CDR3 protein: CATSRDPLSSGNTIYF
D gene: -; J gene: TRBJ1-5; V gene: TRBV2; clone size: -; CDR3 DNA: TGTGCCAGCGCCCTTCTTTCCGGGGGAGAAGCCCAGCATTTT; CDR3 protein: CASALLSGGEAQHF
D gene: -; J gene: TRBJ2-7; V gene: TRBV29-1; clone size: once; CDR3 DNA: TGCAGCGTTGAAGTAAGGCAGGGTACCTACGAGCAGTACTTC; CDR3 protein: CSVEVRQGTYEQYF
D gene: -; J gene: TRBJ2-1; V gene: TRBV27; clone size: -; CDR3 DNA: TGTGCCAGCAGTTCCACTACGACAGAGTTTTCCTACAATGAGCAGTTCTTC; CDR3 protein: CASSSTTTEFSYNEQFF
D gene: -; J gene: TRBJ1-2; V gene: TRBV30; clone size: -; CDR3 DNA: TGTGCCTGGAGTGTCCCGAGATATAACTATGGCTACACCTTC; CDR3 protein: CAWSVPRYNYGYTF
D gene: TRBD2; J gene: TRBJ2-1; V gene: TRBV10-2; clone size: -; CDR3 DNA: TGCGCCAGCAGTGAGTCTTCTAGCGGTAGGAACCCGTTCTTC; CDR3 protein: CASSESSSGRNPFF
D gene: TRBD2; J gene: TRBJ2-1; V gene: TRBV4-2; clone size: -; CDR3 DNA: TGTGCCAGCAGCCAAGGACTAGCGGGAGCTCAGTTCTTC; CDR3 protein: CASSQGLAGAQFF
D gene: -; J gene: TRBJ2-1; V gene: TRBV14; clone size: -; CDR3 DNA: TGTGCCAGCAGCCAGCTTAAGTACTCCTACAATGAGCAGTTCTTC; CDR3 protein: CASSQLKYSYNEQFF
D gene: -; J gene: TRBJ2-2; V gene: TRBV5-1; clone size: -; CDR3 DNA: TGCGCCAGCAGCCCCCGGGAGACGAGGAACACCGGGGAGCTGTTTTTT; CDR3 protein: CASSPRETRNTGELFF
D gene: TRBD2; J gene: TRBJ2-7; V gene: TRBV11-2; clone size: -; CDR3 DNA: TGTGCCAGCAGCTTAGACTCCGGGACTAGGGGCCTCGAGCAGTACTTC; CDR3 protein: CASSLDSGTRGLEQYF
D gene: TRBD1; J gene: TRBJ2-1; V gene: TRBV6-5; clone size: once; CDR3 DNA: TGTGCCAGCAGTTCCGACAGGGGGCCCTACAATGAGCAGTTCTTC; CDR3 protein: CASSSDRGPYNEQFF
D gene: -; J gene: TRBJ1-1; V gene: TRBV20-1; clone size: -; CDR3 DNA: TGCAGTCCACCTCAGGTCGCTGAAGCTTTCTTT; CDR3 protein: CSPPQVAEAFF
D gene: -; J gene: TRBJ1-2; V gene: TRBV18; clone size: -; CDR3 DNA: TGTGCCAGCTCACAGCAGGGAAACTATGGCTACACCTTC; CDR3 protein: CASSQQGNYGYTF
D gene: -; J gene: TRBJ2-1; V gene: TRBV6-5; clone size: once; CDR3 DNA: TGTGCCAGCAGTACAGAGCGGGTTTGGAATGAGCAGTTCTTC; CDR3 protein: CASSTERVWNEQFF
D gene: -; J gene: TRBJ2-2; V gene: TRBV9; clone size: few; CDR3 DNA: TGTGCCAGCAGTGGGGGAGTAGAGGTCACCGGGGAGCTGTTTTTT; CDR3 protein: CASSGGVEVTGELFF
D gene: -; J gene: TRBJ1-5; V gene: TRBV7-8; clone size: -; CDR3 DNA: TGTGCCAGCAGCTCGGCCCAGGGGAGGCAGCCCCAGCATTTT; CDR3 protein: CASSSAQGRQPQHF
D gene: -; J gene: TRBJ1-5; V gene: TRBV4-2; clone size: medium-sized; CDR3 DNA: TGTGCCAGCAGCCGGATACAGGGAGTCGATCAGCCCCAGCATTTT; CDR3 protein: CASSRIQGVDQPQHF
D gene: TRBD1; J gene: TRBJ2-6; V gene: TRBV19; clone size: -; CDR3 DNA: TGTGCCAGTAGTACGGGACAGGGGTCTGGGGCCAACGTCCTGACTTTC; CDR3 protein: CASSTGQGSGANVLTF
D gene: -; J gene: TRBJ1-5; V gene: TRBV5-1; clone size: -; CDR3 DNA: TGCGCCAGCAGCTTGGATGGGCCTTATAGCAATCAGCCCCAGCATTTT; CDR3 protein: CASSLDGPYSNQPQHF
D gene: -; J gene: TRBJ2-5; V gene: TRBV28; clone size: few; CDR3 DNA: TGTGCCAGCAGTTTAAGGCGGGGAGGGGGCCGAGAGACCCAGTACTTC; CDR3 protein: CASSLRRGGGRETQYF
D gene: TRBD1; J gene: TRBJ2-3; V gene: TRBV27; clone size: -; CDR3 DNA: TGTGCCAGCAGTTTCCGGGCAGGGGGCAGGGCAGATACGCAGTATTTT; CDR3 protein: CASSFRAGGRADTQYF
D gene: -; J gene: TRBJ2-3; V gene: TRBV6-6; clone size: -; CDR3 DNA: TGTGCCAGCAGTTACAACACAGATACGCAGTATTTT; CDR3 protein: CASSYNTDTQYF
D gene: -; J gene: TRBJ1-1; V gene: TRBV29-1; clone size: few; CDR3 DNA: TGCAGCGTCCAGGAGAACACTGAAGCTTTCTTT; CDR3 protein: CSVQENTEAFF
D gene: TRBD2; J gene: TRBJ2-1; V gene: TRBV2; clone size: -; CDR3 DNA: TGTGCCAGCACCAAGGGACTAGCGGGAACCAATGAGCAGTTCTTC; CDR3 protein: CASTKGLAGTNEQFF